These 14 T cell receptor beta chains came from one sample sequenced in a study of shared clonotypes between healthy human individuals. Only in-frame clones appear in the TCRdb table, and some are missing; sequencing was by immunoSEQ multiplex PCR. The sample lists over a million clones; 70% to 80% were seen once. The specimen sequenced was memory CD4+ T cells from PBMCs. Subset specified: CD45RA-negative fraction. The receptors were sampled from a man aged 18 to 30 in good health. Some clones in this sample may be carry-over from other donors' samples.

This chain joins TRBV2 and TRBJ1-5, with D unclear. The CDR3 totals 12 residues. The germline gives CDR1 SNHLY, CDR2 FYNNEI. Deletions cut 4 bases from V and 9 bases from J, with 10 bases between. The DNA of the CDR3 is TGTGCCAGCAGTGGGCTCAACGGGCCCCAGCATTTT. Protein product: CASSGLNGPQHF.

The rearrangement links TRBV5-4 to TRBJ1-4; 7 bases line up with TRBD1. CDR1 and CDR2 from the germline V gene are SGHNT and YYREEE (reference sequence). The CDR3 is 14 residues long. The junction had 4 bases not matched to a gene; V was cut back by 3 bases and J by 5 bases. The CDR3 reads CASSSGTVNEKLFF. In DNA form, the CDR3 reads TGTGCCAGCAGCTCCGGGACAGTGAATGAAAAACTGTTTTTT.

V and J are TRBV5-4 and TRBJ2-1, with 14 bases fitting TRBD2. CDR1 SGHNT and CDR2 YYREEE come from the germline V gene (reference sequence). This CDR3 contains 17 residues. After removal of 3 bases from V and 7 bases from J, the junction contained 9 bases not matched to a gene. The CDR3 loop is CASSSRLAGGPGNEQFF. The CDR3 region has the DNA TGTGCCAGCAGCTCCCGACTAGCGGGAGGGCCGGGTAATGAGCAGTTCTTC.

As for this clone: A single base separates this from a much larger clone, so it may be a read error. V and J are TRBV5-6 and TRBJ2-3; 8 positions agree with TRBD1. This CDR3 is built from 13 residues. CDR1 and CDR2 (germline): SGHDT, YYEEEE. The ends lost 3 bases at V and 4 bases at J; junction bases unmatched: 1. Here the CDR3 reads CASSSQGADTQYF. CDR3 coding DNA: TGTGCCAGCAGCTCACAGGGGGCAGATACGCAGTATTTT. The complete variable domain, with remaining parts taken from reference TRBV5-6 and TRBJ2-3, reads DAGVTQSPTHLIKTRGQQVTLRCSPKSGHDTVSWYQQALGQGPQFIFQYYEEEERQRGNFPDRFSGHQFPNYSSELNVNALLLGDSALYLCASSSQGADTQYFGPGTRLTVL.

The chain carries TRBV6-6 and TRBJ2-1; the match to TRBD2 covers 7 bases. This CDR3 is 15 amino acids long. Germline trimming cut 0 bases from V and 3 bases from J; bases unmatched to any gene: 2. The germline V gene has CDR1 MNHNY and CDR2 SVGAGI (reference sequence). CDR3 nucleotide sequence: TGTGCCAGCAGTTACTCGGGCGGGAGCTACAATGAGCAGTTCTTC. Translated, it gives CASSYSGGSYNEQFF.

This clone appeared many times. The chain uses TRBV11-3 and TRBJ2-7; D possibly corresponds to TRBD2 (5 bases). Deletions cut 4 bases from V and 6 bases from J, with 13 bases between. Germline loops: CDR1 SGHNT, CDR2 YENEEA. The CDR3 sequence is 13 residues long. CDR3 sequence (DNA): TGTGCCAGCAGCTCCCACCCCACTAGCGAGCAGTACTTC. It translates to CASSSHPTSEQYF.

The chain is built from TRBV5-4 and TRBJ1-4; a possible D gene is TRBD1 (5 bases). From germline, CDR1 is SGHNT and CDR2 YYREEE (reference sequence). CDR3 length equals 14 residues. The V end lost 4 bases, the J end lost 8 bases, and 15 bases lay between the germline ends. CDR3 amino acids: CASSLQGSGEKLFF. CDR3 sequence (DNA): TGTGCCAGCAGCCTTCAGGGTTCGGGGGAAAAACTGTTTTTT.

The rearrangement uses TRBV5-4 and TRBJ2-3, with 11 nucleotides matching TRBD1. CDR3 size: 16 residues. Germline V gene lookup returns CDR1 SGHNT and CDR2 YYREEE (reference sequence). The junction had 9 bases not matched to a gene; V was cut back by 3 bases and J by 6 bases. The CDR3, as DNA: TGTGCCAGCAGCTCCTCATGGACAGGGGGCCCGGATACGCAGTATTTT. Residues: CASSSSWTGGPDTQYF. The whole variable domain, filled in from reference TRBV5-4 and TRBJ2-3, reads ETGVTQSPTHLIKTRGQQVTLRCSSQSGHNTVSWYQQALGQGPQFIFQYYREEENGRGNFPPRFSGLQFPNYSSELNVNALELDDSALYLCASSSSWTGGPDTQYFGPGTRLTVL.

This clone came up a few times. The chain combines TRBV7-7 with TRBJ2-2, with unresolved D. Germline CDR1 and CDR2: SSHAT and FNYEAQ (reference sequence). This CDR3 spans 14 amino acids. V dropped 2 bases and J dropped 0 bases, with 4 bases sitting between them. CDR3 DNA: TGTGCCAGCAGCTTATACTCGAACACCGGGGAGCTGTTTTTT. This translates into CASSLYSNTGELFF.

CDR3 residues: CASSERLAEGRDTQYF. As DNA, the CDR3 is TGTGCCAGCAGCGAACGGCTAGCTGAGGGTAGGGATACGCAGTATTTT. The chain is built from TRBV2 and TRBJ2-3; possibly TRBD2 for D (5 bases). The V end was cut by 6 bases, the J end by 6 bases, with 22 bases between. In germline, CDR1 is SNHLY, CDR2 FYNNEI. The CDR3 runs 16 residues.

The gene calls are TRBV11-2 and TRBJ2-7; a possible D gene is TRBD2 (5 bases). V was pared by 0 bases and J by 6 bases, with 9 bases between. The CDR3 totals 13 residues. Germline CDR1 and CDR2: SGHAT and FQNNGV. CDR3 sequence: CASSLEAASEQYF. Here the CDR3 DNA reads TGTGCCAGCAGCTTAGAAGCGGCCTCCGAGCAGTACTTC.

This CDR3 reads CASSFGPSRGNGYTF. In DNA, the CDR3 is TGTGCCAGCAGTTTCGGGCCTTCCCGTGGGAATGGCTACACCTTC. The V gene is TRBV6-6, the J gene TRBJ1-2; no reliable D call. V was clipped by 4 bases and J by 6 bases, with 18 bases between them. This CDR3 is 15 amino acids long. CDR1 is MNHNY, CDR2 SVGAGI, per germline (reference sequence).

The V and J genes are TRBV9 and TRBJ1-5, with D maybe TRBD1 (6 bases). The CDR3 extends over 15 amino acids. The germline V gene has CDR1 SGDLS and CDR2 YYNGEE. V lost 0 bases, J lost 5 bases, and 12 bases lay in between. The CDR3 sequence: CASSVEGTSYQPQHF. Here the CDR3 DNA reads TGTGCCAGCAGCGTAGAGGGGACATCTTATCAGCCCCAGCATTTT.

Turning to this clone: Distinct nucleotide sequences in the sample also encode this CDR3. The rearrangement joins TRBV6-5 to TRBJ1-2; TRBD1 matches 10 bases. Germline lookup yields CDR1 MNHEY and CDR2 SVGAGI. V dropped 5 bases and J dropped 7; count of bases not matched to a gene: 7. The CDR3 runs to 14 residues. The CDR3 loop is CASSPRQGAGGYTF. The DNA of the CDR3 is TGTGCCAGCAGTCCCAGACAGGGGGCAGGTGGCTACACCTTC.